The 18 T cell receptor beta chains given below trace back to one sample, sequenced in a study of shared clonotypes between healthy human individuals. Clones were read by immunoSEQ multiplex PCR, and TCRdb kept only the in-frame ones, dropping some. The sample has millions of clones, approximately 94% seen once. Sequencing was done on a sample of naive CD4+ T cells sorted from blood. Subset in this sample: CD45RA+ positively selected. The receptors originated from a man between 18 and 35 years old in good health.

V gene TRBV10-3 combines with J gene TRBJ2-2; D not certain. Per the germline V gene, CDR1 is ENHRY and CDR2 is SYGVKD. The CDR3 runs 14 residues. Trimming took 7 bases from V and 0 from J, leaving 9 bases between them. The CDR3 DNA reads TGTGCCATCAAATACCAGACGAACACCGGGGAGCTGTTTTTT. Translation: CAIKYQTNTGELFF.

The chain joins TRBV2 to TRBJ1-2; no clear D. Germline-derived CDR1 and CDR2 are SNHLY and FYNNEI. Trimming shortened V by 2 bases and J by 8 bases, and 6 bases separated the two germline ends. The CDR3 sequence is 11 residues long. The CDR3 DNA is TGTGCCAGCAGTGAACTCCGAGGCTACACCTTC. Translated, it gives CASSELRGYTF.

This rearrangement joins TRBV29-1 to TRBJ2-5; D remains ambiguous. CDR1 is SQVTM and CDR2 is ANQGSEA in the germline V gene. Trimming pared 4 bases from V and 5 bases from J, leaving 11 bases between. The CDR3 loop spans 12 amino acids. The CDR3 spells CSVVTASETQYF. The CDR3 DNA sequence: TGCAGCGTTGTCACAGCGTCCGAGACCCAGTACTTC.

The rearrangement links TRBV2 to TRBJ2-7; TRBD1 aligns across 11 bases. V lost 6 bases to trimming and J lost 4 bases; unmatched junction nucleotides: 2. Germline CDR1 and CDR2: SNHLY and FYNNEI. The CDR3 loop spans 13 amino acids. Here the CDR3 reads CASRDRGHYEQYF. CDR3 sequence (DNA): TGTGCCAGCAGGGACAGGGGGCATTACGAGCAGTACTTC.

The J gene is TRBJ2-1, the V gene TRBV2, with 10 bases matching TRBD2. The CDR3 contains 15 residues. J gave up 8 bases and V 6 bases, and 10 bases lay outside the gene matches. Germline V lookup: CDR1 SNHLY, CDR2 FYNNEI. This chain's CDR3 is CASRQSSGSGDEQFF. The CDR3 DNA follows: TGTGCCAGCAGGCAGTCTAGCGGGAGTGGCGATGAGCAGTTCTTC.

The chain couples TRBV2 to TRBJ1-5, with a weak D call TRBD1 (6 bases). The germline gives CDR1 SNHLY, CDR2 FYNNEI. The CDR3 runs 16 residues. Trimming took off 6 bases at V and 4 bases at J, with 19 bases between the two ends. The CDR3 is CASRPAQGIGNQPQHF. The CDR3 bases are TGTGCCAGCAGACCCGCCCAGGGGATAGGAAATCAGCCCCAGCATTTT.

The CDR3 protein is CASSPRGLPGGSTDTQYF. DNA for the CDR3: TGTGCCAGCAGCCCACGGGGCCTACCCGGGGGATCCACAGATACGCAGTATTTT. The V call is TRBV13, the J call TRBJ2-3, with D perhaps TRBD2 (6 bases). Germline CDR1 is PRHDT and CDR2 is FYEKMQ (reference sequence). This CDR3 has 18 residues. V lost 5 bases, J lost 2 bases, and 23 bases lay in between.

The genes are TRBV6-6 and TRBJ2-7, with 7 bases fitting TRBD1. With 4 bases clipped from V and 0 bases from J, the junction kept 3 bases outside the gene matches. The CDR3 is made up of 14 amino acids. Germline V gene sequence: CDR1 MNHNY, CDR2 SVGAGI (reference sequence). The CDR3 spells CASSFRDSSYEQYF. As DNA, the CDR3 is TGTGCCAGCAGTTTCCGGGACAGCTCCTACGAGCAGTACTTC.

This chain uses TRBV19 with TRBJ1-5; D might be TRBD1 (5 bases). The V gene lost 2 bases and the J gene lost 7 bases, with 6 bases spanning the gap. CDR3 size: 12 residues. Germline V CDR1 and CDR2: LNHDA, SQIVND (reference sequence). CDR3 sequence reads: CASSIRGQPQHF. Written as DNA, the CDR3 is TGTGCCAGTAGTATAAGGGGACAGCCCCAGCATTTT. The complete variable domain, with remaining parts taken from reference TRBV19 and TRBJ1-5, reads DGGITQSPKYLFRKEGQNVTLSCEQNLNHDAMYWYRQDPGQGLRLIYYSQIVNDFQKGDIAEGYSVSREKKESFPLTVTSAQKNPTAFYLCASSIRGQPQHFGDGTRLSIL.

The rearrangement joins TRBV5-1 to TRBJ2-5, with 11 bases matching TRBD1. J was trimmed by 4 bases and V by 0 bases; bases with no gene match: 8. Germline CDR1 reads SGHRS; CDR2 reads YFSETQ. The CDR3 has 17 residues. The CDR3 nucleotides read TGCGCCAGCAGCTTGGCCGGGACAGGGGGTTTGGGAGAGACCCAGTACTTC. It encodes CASSLAGTGGLGETQYF.

The DNA for the CDR3 is TGTGCCAGCTCACCTACCGGGACAGGGGGCAATCAGCCCCAGCATTTT. Residues: CASSPTGTGGNQPQHF. The J gene is TRBJ1-5, the V gene TRBV18; 10 bases fit TRBD1. The CDR3 spans 16 residues. With V trimmed by 3 bases and J by 2 bases, 4 bases remained unmatched. Germline V lookup: CDR1 KGHSH, CDR2 LQKENI. The full variable domain, rest sourced from reference TRBV18 and TRBJ1-5, is NAGVMQNPRHLVRRRGQEARLRCSPMKGHSHVYWYRQLPEEGLKFMVYLQKENIIDESGMPKERFSAEFPKEGPSILRIQQVVRGDSAAYFCASSPTGTGGNQPQHFGDGTRLSIL.

The rearrangement uses TRBV6-5 and TRBJ2-5; D is unclear. The CDR3 is made up of 14 amino acids. V lost 5 bases, J lost 2 bases, and 12 bases lay in between. CDR1 is MNHEY and CDR2 is SVGAGI in the germline V gene. CDR3 protein: CASSPLDSQETQYF. In DNA form, the CDR3 reads TGTGCCAGCAGTCCCCTCGACTCGCAAGAGACCCAGTACTTC.

The chain employs TRBV10-2 and TRBJ2-4; maybe TRBD2 (5 bases). The CDR3 runs to 14 residues. Between the trimmed V and J ends, which lost 7 bases and 4 bases, there was a span of 14 bases. Germline loops: CDR1 WSHSY, CDR2 SAAADI. The CDR3 region has the DNA TGCGCCAGCAAGGACTTCGATCAGAAAAACATTCAGTACTTC. Translated: CASKDFDQKNIQYF.

This clone has a single count. CDR3 in DNA: TGTGCCAGCAGTTACGGGGTAACAAACTATGGCTACACCTTC. This codes for CASSYGVTNYGYTF. This chain joins TRBV6-5 and TRBJ1-2; the D is unclear. V lost 2 bases to trimming and J lost 2 bases, with 9 bases between them. The length of the CDR3 is 14 residues. The V gene's germline CDR1 is MNHEY and CDR2 SVGAGI.

The sample holds one count of this clone. The chain carries TRBV11-3 and TRBJ2-3, with D unresolved. CDR1 is SGHNT, CDR2 YENEEA, per germline. The CDR3 contains 16 residues. Trimming pared 1 base from V and 2 bases from J, leaving 13 bases between. DNA of the CDR3: TGTGCCAGCAGCTTAGGTGTCGCGAGCGACACAGATACGCAGTATTTT. Its protein product is CASSLGVASDTDTQYF.

V is TRBV5-1 and J is TRBJ2-7; 8 positions match TRBD1. This CDR3 is 16 amino acids long. The V gene end was trimmed by 4 bases and the J gene end by 6 bases; junction bases not matched to a gene: 15. The germline gives CDR1 SGHRS, CDR2 YFSETQ. CDR3 region: CASSRFTRQGSGEQYF. In DNA, the CDR3 is TGCGCCAGCAGCCGATTCACCAGACAGGGGTCGGGCGAGCAGTACTTC.

Points on this clone: The sample contains more than one DNA sequence encoding this CDR3. J is TRBJ1-1 and V is TRBV7-9; 7 bases match TRBD1. The CDR3 runs 15 residues. The J segment lost 1 base and the V segment lost 5 bases, leaving 7 bases of the junction unmatched. Germline V gene data show CDR1 as SEHNR and CDR2 as FQNEAQ (reference sequence). CDR3 in amino acids: CASSPRQGSNTEAFF. CDR3 coding DNA: TGTGCCAGCAGCCCAAGACAGGGTTCGAACACTGAAGCTTTCTTT.

This sequence joins TRBV10-3 and TRBJ1-2; the D is unclear. V lost 4 bases and J lost 0, with 9 bases in between. There are 14 residues in the CDR3. Germline values: CDR1 ENHRY, CDR2 SYGVKD. The CDR3 reads CAISGQIANYGYTF. CDR3 DNA sequence: TGTGCCATCAGTGGGCAGATAGCTAACTATGGCTACACCTTC.